This entry lists 17 T cell receptor beta chains sequenced from one sample in a study of cytomegalovirus exposure and HLA in healthy donors. The primer mix had 60 Vbeta and 13 Jbeta primers. The assay was immunoSEQ multiplex PCR, and TCRdb's table has in-frame clones only and misses some. Of roughly 120,000 clones listed, 50% to 65% are singletons. Sequencing was done on a sample of PBMCs. Every receptor here comes from a woman between 40 and 55 years old in good health and CMV-seropositive.

The DNA of the CDR3 is TGCGCCAGCAGCGCTACGGGACTAGAAAACAATGAGCAGTTCTTC. Its protein product is CASSATGLENNEQFF. The chain employs TRBV5-1 and TRBJ2-1; 8 positions agree with TRBD2. The CDR3 runs to 15 residues. From germline, CDR1 is SGHRS and CDR2 YFSETQ. J was trimmed by 5 bases and V by 4 bases; bases with no gene match: 8.

The chain uses TRBV28 and TRBJ1-5; D not resolved. V was pared by 3 bases and J by 5 bases, with 14 bases between. The CDR3 totals 15 residues. Germline V lookup: CDR1 MDHEN, CDR2 SYDVKM. The CDR3 sequence is CASSFSGGNHQPQHF. The CDR3 bases are TGTGCCAGCAGTTTCTCCGGAGGGAATCATCAGCCCCAGCATTTT.

The rearrangement uses TRBV2 and TRBJ2-5; tentative D call: TRBD1 (6 bases). The ends were cut back, 2 bases at V and 5 bases at J, with 12 bases in the middle. The CDR3 spans 14 residues. The V gene's germline CDR1 is SNHLY and CDR2 FYNNEI. The CDR3 coding sequence is TGTGCCAGCAGTGAAACAGGTCAGGGGGAGACCCAGTACTTC. Its protein product is CASSETGQGETQYF.

The chain couples TRBV5-1 to TRBJ2-1, with TRBD2 identical over 8 bases. This CDR3 is 17 amino acids long. Trimming removed 4 bases from V and 0 bases from J; junction bases left unmatched: 9. Germline V gene data show CDR1 as SGHRS and CDR2 as YFSETQ. The CDR3 DNA follows: TGCGCCAGCAGCCCCGGGGGGGCGCCGGGCTCCTACAATGAGCAGTTCTTC. This sequence encodes CASSPGGAPGSYNEQFF.

The J gene is TRBJ2-1, the V gene TRBV18, with D unresolved. V lost 7 bases, J lost 3 bases, and 16 bases lay in between. This CDR3 has 15 residues. Germline loops: CDR1 KGHSH, CDR2 LQKENI. CDR3 sequence: CASCFTGSRYNEQFF. CDR3 nucleotide sequence: TGTGCCAGCTGCTTCACCGGTTCGCGCTACAATGAGCAGTTCTTC.

The chain joins TRBV27 to TRBJ1-1; the match to TRBD1 covers 8 bases. Germline V gene lookup returns CDR1 MNHEY and CDR2 SMNVEV (reference sequence). Germline trimming cut 5 bases from V and 7 bases from J; bases unmatched to any gene: 6. This CDR3 is 13 amino acids long. The CDR3 sequence: CASSITGGGEAFF. DNA of the CDR3: TGTGCCAGCAGTATTACAGGGGGTGGTGAAGCTTTCTTT.

This clone appeared once. The CDR3: CASTRQGQILGELFF. DNA of the CDR3: TGTGCCAGCACTCGACAGGGACAAATCCTGGGGGAGCTGTTTTTT. This chain uses TRBV2 with TRBJ2-2, with 7 bases aligning to TRBD1. The junction had 13 bases not matched to a gene; V was cut back by 7 bases and J by 8 bases. CDR3 size: 15 residues. Germline CDR1 and CDR2: SNHLY and FYNNEI.

The CDR3 region is CSVDSTPGAFF. Here the CDR3 DNA reads TGCAGCGTTGATTCGACCCCAGGAGCTTTCTTT. This chain connects TRBV29-1 to TRBJ1-1; D gene ambiguous. Germline values: CDR1 SQVTM, CDR2 ANQGSEA. CDR3 length equals 11 residues. The germline V and J ends were trimmed by 3 bases and 10 bases, with 12 bases remaining between them.

V is TRBV29-1 and J is TRBJ2-5, with 9 bases lining up with TRBD2. The germline CDR1 and CDR2 sequences are SQVTM and ANQGSEA. The CDR3 covers 15 residues. J gave up 11 bases and V 6 bases, and 19 bases lay outside the gene matches. The CDR3 is CSVESWGGRAVEQYF. CDR3 nucleotides: TGCAGCGTCGAAAGCTGGGGCGGGAGGGCCGTTGAGCAGTACTTC.

This chain uses TRBV5-1 with TRBJ2-5, with TRBD1 matching over 11 bases. The J call may be faulty, since TRBJ2-7 better matches the DNA end. Germline V gene sequence: CDR1 SGHRS, CDR2 YFSETQ. This CDR3 spans 15 amino acids. The DNA of the CDR3 is TGCGCCAGCAGCACGCCGGGACAGGGGGGGCACGAGCAGTACTTC. This codes for CASSTPGQGGHEQYF.

This chain connects TRBV9 to TRBJ2-5, with TRBD2 identical over 9 bases. V trimming: 0 bases; J trimming: 2 bases; junction bases outside the gene matches: 5. The germline CDR1 and CDR2 sequences are SGDLS and YYNGEE. The CDR3 has 16 residues. The CDR3 sequence is CASSVGGSGGQETQYF. The DNA of the CDR3 is TGTGCCAGCAGCGTAGGTGGTAGCGGGGGTCAAGAGACCCAGTACTTC.

The chain recombines TRBV6-5 with TRBJ2-7, with TRBD1 identical over 11 bases. From germline, CDR1 is MNHEY and CDR2 SVGAGI. The CDR3 totals 15 residues. V was clipped by 5 bases and J by 4 bases; unmatched bases: 7. The chain's CDR3 is CASSPQGQGVYEQYF. The CDR3 nucleotides are TGTGCCAGCAGTCCGCAGGGACAGGGGGTGTACGAGCAGTACTTC.

The chain employs TRBV13 and TRBJ2-7; possible D gene TRBD1, 5 bases. V was clipped by 2 bases and J by 2 bases, with 13 bases between them. Germline loops: CDR1 PRHDT, CDR2 FYEKMQ (reference sequence). This CDR3 region has 15 residues. The CDR3 loop is CASSLIGVGAYEQYF. The CDR3 coding sequence is TGTGCCAGCAGCTTAATCGGCGTAGGGGCCTACGAGCAGTACTTC.

This clone was found once. This chain joins TRBV15 and TRBJ1-2, with TRBD1 identical over 8 bases. This CDR3 is 15 amino acids long. Per the germline V gene, CDR1 is LNHNV and CDR2 is YYDKDF (reference sequence). V dropped 0 bases and J dropped 8; count of bases not matched to a gene: 8. CDR3 sequence (DNA): TGTGCCACCAGCAGAGATCGTCGGACAGGGAAAGGCTACACCTTC. Its protein product is CATSRDRRTGKGYTF. The full variable domain, with the rest looked up from reference TRBV15 and TRBJ1-2, is DAMVIQNPRYQVTQFGKPVTLSCSQTLNHNVMYWYQQKSSQAPKLLFHYYDKDFNNEADTPDNFQSRRPNTSFCFLDIRSPGLGDTAMYLCATSRDRRTGKGYTFGSGTRLTVV.

The V call is TRBV19, the J call TRBJ1-3, with D tentatively TRBD1 (5 bases). Trimming pared 2 bases from V and 4 bases from J, leaving 33 bases between. The CDR3 has 22 amino acids. Germline lookup yields CDR1 LNHDA and CDR2 SQIVND (reference sequence). DNA of the CDR3: TGTGCCAGTAGTATACTTCTAGGGCGCGGCGCCGGACACCGGCAAGCCGGAAACACCATATATTTT. It codes for CASSILLGRGAGHRQAGNTIYF.

This rearrangement joins TRBV6-5 to TRBJ2-5; D is uncertain. The last part of the DNA fits TRBJ2-7 better; the J call may be wrong. The germline CDR1 and CDR2 sequences are MNHEY and SVGAGI. CDR3 length: 12 residues. Written as DNA, the CDR3 is TGTGCCAGCAGTTCCGTATCCTACGAGCAGTACTTC. Protein product: CASSSVSYEQYF.

The gene calls are TRBV4-2 and TRBJ2-5, with 9 bases lining up with TRBD2. Trimming cost V 0 bases and J 5 bases; bases outside gene matches: 4. The CDR3 spans 15 residues. The V gene's germline CDR1 is LGHNA and CDR2 YNFKEQ. In DNA form, the CDR3 reads TGTGCCAGCAGCCAAGATCTGAGCGGGAGGGAGACCCAGTACTTC. It yields the protein CASSQDLSGRETQYF.